The rows below give T cell receptor beta chains drawn from one sample of a study of T cells in Graves' hyperthyroidism and ophthalmopathy. From the multiplex PCR reads, TCRdb called clonotypes with MiXCR, one entry per CDR3 protein. The sample holds 200,000 to 250,000 distinct CDR3 sequences, 17% seen once. Material: blood. The receptors derive from a man between 50 and 59 years old with Graves' hyperthyroidism. Both conserved end residues are part of each CDR3. Each record gives: J gene, V gene, D gene, clone size, CDR3 DNA, CDR3 protein. A D gene is named only where the DNA matches it firmly. A row's size may be missing; if present it is once, few, many or a size class.

J: TRBJ2-7
V: TRBV12-3/TRBV12-4
D: TRBD2
size: few
DNA: TGTGCCAGCAGTTTATCGGCGGGAGAATTTTACGAGCAGTACTTC
CDR3: CASSLSAGEFYEQYF

J: TRBJ1-2
V: TRBV6-1
D: TRBD1
size: NA
DNA: TGTGCCAGCAGGGGACAGGCAGCTAACTATGGCTACACCTTC
CDR3: CASRGQAANYGYTF

J: TRBJ2-3
V: TRBV7-9
D: TRBD2
size: few
DNA: TGTGCCAGCAGCTGGAGCGGGAGTACAGATACGCAGTATTTT
CDR3: CASSWSGSTDTQYF

J: TRBJ2-7
V: TRBV28
D: TRBD2
size: many
DNA: TGTGCCACGGCTAGCGGGGAGTACGAGCAGTACTTC
CDR3: CATASGEYEQYF

J: TRBJ2-1
V: TRBV11-3
D: NA
size: many
DNA: TGTGCCAGCAAGGACAGCGAGTTTTCCTACAATGAGCAGTTCTTC
CDR3: CASKDSEFSYNEQFF

J: TRBJ1-2
V: TRBV19
D: NA
size: NA
DNA: TGTGCCACCGACGGGCAGGGGAATGGCTACACCTTC
CDR3: CATDGQGNGYTF

J: TRBJ1-2
V: TRBV3-1
D: TRBD1
size: few
DNA: TGTGCCAGCAGGGACGCAGGGGGTAAAATTATCGGTGGCTACACCTTC
CDR3: CASRDAGGKIIGGYTF

J: TRBJ2-7
V: TRBV6-2/TRBV6-3
D: NA
size: NA
DNA: TGTGCCAGCAGTTACTCTCTGCTTGTGCGGGCAGACTACGAGCAGTACTTC
CDR3: CASSYSLLVRADYEQYF

J: TRBJ2-3
V: TRBV28
D: TRBD2
size: NA
DNA: TGTGCCAGCAGTTTAGAGTCCCTAGCGGGAGTCTCAGATACGCAGTATTTT
CDR3: CASSLESLAGVSDTQYF

J: TRBJ2-3
V: TRBV5-8
D: NA
size: few
DNA: TGTGCCAGCAGCTTTTGGGAGACAGGCACAGATACGCAGTATTTT
CDR3: CASSFWETGTDTQYF

J: TRBJ1-1
V: TRBV7-9
D: NA
size: many
DNA: TGTGCCAGCAGCCCTGCTGGGGGCTTCACTGAAGCTTTCTTT
CDR3: CASSPAGGFTEAFF

J: TRBJ2-3
V: TRBV7-9
D: TRBD1
size: NA
DNA: TGTGCCAGCAGCCCGAGGACAGGGATGAGCACAGATACGCAGTATTTT
CDR3: CASSPRTGMSTDTQYF

J: TRBJ1-1
V: TRBV6-2/TRBV6-3
D: TRBD1
size: many
DNA: TGTGCCAGCAGTTCGACAGGGTCGATGGAAGCTTTCTTT
CDR3: CASSSTGSMEAFF

J: TRBJ2-1
V: TRBV7-8
D: NA
size: NA
DNA: TGTGCCAGCAGCTTAGTTACGGCTCAGCGGCCGAGGGATGAGCAGTTCTTC
CDR3: CASSLVTAQRPRDEQFF

J: TRBJ2-7
V: TRBV7-8
D: TRBD2
size: few
DNA: TGTGCCAGCAGCTTATATAGCGGGAGAGGGGAGCAGTACTTC
CDR3: CASSLYSGRGEQYF

J: TRBJ1-3
V: TRBV7-2
D: NA
size: NA
DNA: TGTGCCAGCAGCCAAAAAAGGACCGCGGGAAACACCATATATTTT
CDR3: CASSQKRTAGNTIYF

J: TRBJ2-1
V: TRBV18
D: NA
size: many
DNA: TGTGCCAGCTCACGAGAGAAGGCCAATGAGCAGTTCTTC
CDR3: CASSREKANEQFF

J: TRBJ1-2
V: TRBV7-8
D: NA
size: NA
DNA: TGTGCCAGAAAACTAACTGAAGGAGGCGGCTACACCTTC
CDR3: CARKLTEGGGYTF

J: TRBJ2-5
V: TRBV5-1
D: TRBD2
size: many
DNA: TGCGCCAGCAGCCCAGCCGATCCGGGACTATCCCAAGAGACCCAGTACTTC
CDR3: CASSPADPGLSQETQYF

J: TRBJ2-2
V: TRBV11-3
D: TRBD2
size: few
DNA: TGTGCCAGCAGACTGGGACTAGCGGGAGGGCCCCACACCGGGGAGCTGTTTTTT
CDR3: CASRLGLAGGPHTGELFF

J: TRBJ2-2
V: TRBV18
D: TRBD2
size: many
DNA: TGTGCCAGCTCACCACCGACTAGCGGGAGAGGCGGGGAGCTGTTTTTT
CDR3: CASSPPTSGRGGELFF

J: TRBJ2-5
V: TRBV7-9
D: NA
size: many
DNA: TGTGCCAGCAGCGGGACTCGACGTGAGACCCAGTACTTC
CDR3: CASSGTRRETQYF

J: TRBJ2-4
V: TRBV6-6
D: NA
size: NA
DNA: TGTGCCAGCAGTTACACGGGAGAAGAAAACATTCAGTACTTC
CDR3: CASSYTGEENIQYF

J: TRBJ2-1
V: TRBV10-2
D: TRBD2
size: many
DNA: TGCGCCAGCAGTGCTCGACTAGCGGGAAGCTACAATGAGCAGTTCTTC
CDR3: CASSARLAGSYNEQFF

J: TRBJ2-7
V: TRBV15
D: NA
size: few
DNA: TGTGCCACCAGCAGAGATGAATTCGGGTCCTCCTACGAGCAGTACTTC
CDR3: CATSRDEFGSSYEQYF

J: TRBJ1-2
V: TRBV19
D: NA
size: many
DNA: TGTGCCAGTAAGAGGCGCCCCGGGAACTATGGCTACACCTTC
CDR3: CASKRRPGNYGYTF

J: TRBJ1-1
V: TRBV7-2
D: NA
size: many
DNA: TGTGCCAGCAGCTCAAGGATGGCAGACGAAGCTTTCTTT
CDR3: CASSSRMADEAFF

J: TRBJ1-2
V: TRBV12-3/TRBV12-4
D: NA
size: NA
DNA: TGTGCCAGCAGTTTAGTAGGCGTAGGCTATGGCTACACCTTC
CDR3: CASSLVGVGYGYTF